The text below deals with one T cell receptor (beta chain). What it binds is unknown. This record comes from a study of cytomegalovirus exposure and HLA in healthy donors. The length of the CDR3 is 15 residues. Germline V lookup: CDR1 MDHEN, CDR2 SYDVKM. V was cut by 2 bases and J by 1 base, with 9 bases left in between. Findings and caveats of the study: Most observed TCR sequences were rare, whereas some public TCRs were detected in many donors.

TCRdb's copy holds only in-frame clones and misses some; the assay was immunoSEQ multiplex PCR. This sample yields about 65,000 clones, of which 92% are seen a single time; 1% to 1.5% belongs to the top ten. The gene calls are TRBV28 and TRBJ1-5; D uncertain. The clonotype was recovered from a woman aged 18-35 years in good health and CMV-seronegative. Specimen: PBMCs. In nucleotides, the CDR3 is TGTGCCAGCAGTTTACTTCCCAGGAGCAATCAGCCCCAGCATTTT. It encodes CASSLLPRSNQPQHF.